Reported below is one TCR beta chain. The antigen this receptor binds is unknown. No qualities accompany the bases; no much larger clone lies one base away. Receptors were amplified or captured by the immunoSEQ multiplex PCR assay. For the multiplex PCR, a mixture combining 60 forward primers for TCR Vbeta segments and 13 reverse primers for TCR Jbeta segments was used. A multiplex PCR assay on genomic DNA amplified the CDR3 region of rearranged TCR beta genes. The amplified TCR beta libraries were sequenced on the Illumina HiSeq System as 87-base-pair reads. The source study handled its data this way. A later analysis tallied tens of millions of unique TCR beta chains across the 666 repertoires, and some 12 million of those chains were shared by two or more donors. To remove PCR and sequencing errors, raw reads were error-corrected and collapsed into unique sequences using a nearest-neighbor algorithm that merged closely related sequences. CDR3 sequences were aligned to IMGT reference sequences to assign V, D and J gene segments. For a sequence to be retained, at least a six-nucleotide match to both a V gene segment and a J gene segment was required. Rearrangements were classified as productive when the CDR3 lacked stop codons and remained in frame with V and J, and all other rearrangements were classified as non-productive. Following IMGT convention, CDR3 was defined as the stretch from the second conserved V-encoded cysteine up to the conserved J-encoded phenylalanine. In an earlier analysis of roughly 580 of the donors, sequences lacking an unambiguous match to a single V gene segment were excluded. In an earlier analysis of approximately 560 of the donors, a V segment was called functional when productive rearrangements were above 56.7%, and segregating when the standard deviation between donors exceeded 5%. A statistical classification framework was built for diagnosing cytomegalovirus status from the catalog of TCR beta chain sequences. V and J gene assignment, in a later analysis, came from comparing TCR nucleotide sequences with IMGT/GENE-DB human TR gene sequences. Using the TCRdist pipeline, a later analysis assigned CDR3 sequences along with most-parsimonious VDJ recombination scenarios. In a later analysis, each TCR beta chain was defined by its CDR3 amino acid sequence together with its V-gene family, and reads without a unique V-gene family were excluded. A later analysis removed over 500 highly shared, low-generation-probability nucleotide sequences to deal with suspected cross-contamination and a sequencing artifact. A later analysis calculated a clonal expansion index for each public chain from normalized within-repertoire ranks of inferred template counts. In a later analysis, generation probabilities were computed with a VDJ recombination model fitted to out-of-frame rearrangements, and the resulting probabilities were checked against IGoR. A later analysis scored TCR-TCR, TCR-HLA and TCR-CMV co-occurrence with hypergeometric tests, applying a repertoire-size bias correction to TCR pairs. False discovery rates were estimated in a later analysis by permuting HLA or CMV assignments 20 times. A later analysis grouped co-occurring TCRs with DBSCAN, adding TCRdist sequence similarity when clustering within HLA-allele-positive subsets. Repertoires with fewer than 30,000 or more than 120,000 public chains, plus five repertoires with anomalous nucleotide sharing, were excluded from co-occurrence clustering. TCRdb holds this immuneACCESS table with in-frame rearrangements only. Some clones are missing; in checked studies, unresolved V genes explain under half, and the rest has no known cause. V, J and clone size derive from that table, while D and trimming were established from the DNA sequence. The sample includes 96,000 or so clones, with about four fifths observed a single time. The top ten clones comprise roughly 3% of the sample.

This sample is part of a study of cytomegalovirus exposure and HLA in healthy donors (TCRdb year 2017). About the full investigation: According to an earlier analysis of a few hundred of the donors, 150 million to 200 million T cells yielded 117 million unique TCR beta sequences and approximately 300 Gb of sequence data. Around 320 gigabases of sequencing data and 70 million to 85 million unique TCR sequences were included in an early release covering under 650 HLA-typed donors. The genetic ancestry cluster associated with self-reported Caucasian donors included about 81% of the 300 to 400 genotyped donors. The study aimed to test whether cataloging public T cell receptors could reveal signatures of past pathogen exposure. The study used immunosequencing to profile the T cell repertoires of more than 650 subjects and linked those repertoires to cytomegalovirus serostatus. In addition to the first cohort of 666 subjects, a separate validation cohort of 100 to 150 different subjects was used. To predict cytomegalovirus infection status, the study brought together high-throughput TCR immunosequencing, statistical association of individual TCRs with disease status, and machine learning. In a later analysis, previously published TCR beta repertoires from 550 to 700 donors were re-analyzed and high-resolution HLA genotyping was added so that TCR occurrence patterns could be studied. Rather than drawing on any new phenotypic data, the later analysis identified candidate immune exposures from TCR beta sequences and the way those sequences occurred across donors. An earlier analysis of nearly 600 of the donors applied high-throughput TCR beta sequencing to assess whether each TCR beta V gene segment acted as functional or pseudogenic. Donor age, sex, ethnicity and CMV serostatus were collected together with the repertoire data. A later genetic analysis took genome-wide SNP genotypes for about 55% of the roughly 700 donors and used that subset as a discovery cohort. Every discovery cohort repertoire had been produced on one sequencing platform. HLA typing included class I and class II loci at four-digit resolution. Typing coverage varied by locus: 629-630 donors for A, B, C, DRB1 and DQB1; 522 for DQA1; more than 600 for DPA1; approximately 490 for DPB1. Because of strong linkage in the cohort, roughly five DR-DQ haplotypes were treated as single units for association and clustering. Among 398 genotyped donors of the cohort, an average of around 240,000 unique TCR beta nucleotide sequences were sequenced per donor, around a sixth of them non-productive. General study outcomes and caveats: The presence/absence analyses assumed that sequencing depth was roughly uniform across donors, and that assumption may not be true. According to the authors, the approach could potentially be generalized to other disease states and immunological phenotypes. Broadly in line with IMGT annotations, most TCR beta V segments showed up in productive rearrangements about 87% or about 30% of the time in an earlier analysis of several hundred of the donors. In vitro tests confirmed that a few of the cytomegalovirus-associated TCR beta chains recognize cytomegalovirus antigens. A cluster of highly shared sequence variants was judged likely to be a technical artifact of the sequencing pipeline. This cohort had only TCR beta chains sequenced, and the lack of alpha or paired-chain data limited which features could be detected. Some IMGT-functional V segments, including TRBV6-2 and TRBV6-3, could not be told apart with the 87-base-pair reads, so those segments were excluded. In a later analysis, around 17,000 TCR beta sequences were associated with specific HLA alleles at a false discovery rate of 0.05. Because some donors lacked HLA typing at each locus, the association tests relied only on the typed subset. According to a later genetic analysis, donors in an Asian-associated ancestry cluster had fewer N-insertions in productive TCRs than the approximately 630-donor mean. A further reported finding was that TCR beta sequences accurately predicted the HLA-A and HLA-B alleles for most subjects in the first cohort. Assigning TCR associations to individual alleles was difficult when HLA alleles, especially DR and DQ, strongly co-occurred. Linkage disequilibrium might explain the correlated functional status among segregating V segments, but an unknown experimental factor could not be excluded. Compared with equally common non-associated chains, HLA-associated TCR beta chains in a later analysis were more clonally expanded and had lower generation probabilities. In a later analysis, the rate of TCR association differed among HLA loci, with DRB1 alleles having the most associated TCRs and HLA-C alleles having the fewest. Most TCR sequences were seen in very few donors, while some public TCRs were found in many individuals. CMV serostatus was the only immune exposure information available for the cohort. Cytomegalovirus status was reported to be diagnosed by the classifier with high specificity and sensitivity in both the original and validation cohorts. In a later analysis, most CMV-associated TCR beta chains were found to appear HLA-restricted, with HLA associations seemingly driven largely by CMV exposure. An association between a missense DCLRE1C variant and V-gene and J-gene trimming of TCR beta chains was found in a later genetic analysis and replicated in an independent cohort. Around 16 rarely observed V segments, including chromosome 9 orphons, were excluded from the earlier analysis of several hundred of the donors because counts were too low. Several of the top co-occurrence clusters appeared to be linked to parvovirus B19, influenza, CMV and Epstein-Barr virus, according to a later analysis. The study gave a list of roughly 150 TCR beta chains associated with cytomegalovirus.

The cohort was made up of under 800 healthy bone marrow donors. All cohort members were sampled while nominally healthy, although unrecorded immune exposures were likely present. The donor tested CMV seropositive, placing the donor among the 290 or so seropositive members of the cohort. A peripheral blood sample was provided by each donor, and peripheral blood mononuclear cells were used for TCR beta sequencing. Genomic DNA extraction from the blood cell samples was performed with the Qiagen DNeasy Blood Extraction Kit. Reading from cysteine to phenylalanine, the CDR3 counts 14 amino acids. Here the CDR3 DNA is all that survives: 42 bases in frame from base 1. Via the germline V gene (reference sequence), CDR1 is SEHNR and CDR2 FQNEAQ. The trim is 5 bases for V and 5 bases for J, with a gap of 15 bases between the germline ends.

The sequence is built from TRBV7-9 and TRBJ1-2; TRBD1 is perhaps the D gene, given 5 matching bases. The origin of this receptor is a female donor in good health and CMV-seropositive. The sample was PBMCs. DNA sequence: TGTGCCAGCAGCATTAAAGCGGGGGGGTATGGCTACACCTTC. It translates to CASSIKAGGYGYTF.